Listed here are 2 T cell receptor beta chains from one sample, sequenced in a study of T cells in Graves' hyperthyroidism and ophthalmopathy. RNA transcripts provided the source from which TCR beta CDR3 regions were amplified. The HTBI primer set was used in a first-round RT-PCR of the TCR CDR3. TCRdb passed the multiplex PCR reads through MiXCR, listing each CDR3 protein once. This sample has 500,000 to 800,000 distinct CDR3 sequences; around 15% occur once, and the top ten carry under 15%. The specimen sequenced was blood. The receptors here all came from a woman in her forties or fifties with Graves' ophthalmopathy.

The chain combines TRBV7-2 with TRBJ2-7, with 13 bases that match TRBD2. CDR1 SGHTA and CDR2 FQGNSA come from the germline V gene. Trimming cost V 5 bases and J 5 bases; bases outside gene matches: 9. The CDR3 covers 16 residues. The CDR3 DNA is TGTGCCAGCAGCCCCCGAACTAGCGGGAGGGCCCACGAGCAGTACTTC. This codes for CASSPRTSGRAHEQYF. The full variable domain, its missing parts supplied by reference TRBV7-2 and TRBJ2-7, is GAGVSQSPSNKVTEKGKDVELRCDPISGHTALYWYRQSLGQGLEFLIYFQGNSAPDKSGLPSDRFSAERTGGSVSTLTIQRTQQEDSAVYLCASSPRTSGRAHEQYFGPGTRLTVT.

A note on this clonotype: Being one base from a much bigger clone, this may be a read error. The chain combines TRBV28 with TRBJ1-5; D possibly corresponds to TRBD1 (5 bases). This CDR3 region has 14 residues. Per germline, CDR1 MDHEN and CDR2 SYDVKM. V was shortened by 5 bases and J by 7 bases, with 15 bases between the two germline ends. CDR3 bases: TGTGCCAGCAGTATACGGACCTCAGGGCAGCCCCAGCATTTT. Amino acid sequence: CASSIRTSGQPQHF. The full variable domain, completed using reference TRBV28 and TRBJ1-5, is DVKVTQSSRYLVKRTGEKVFLECVQDMDHENMFWYRQDPGLGLRLIYFSYDVKMKEKGDIPEGYSVSREKKERFSLILESASTNQTSMYLCASSIRTSGQPQHFGDGTRLSIL.